This T cell receptor beta chain was obtained from a study of T cell repertoires in cytomegalovirus infection. Study conclusions and caveats: Carriers of CMV and the relevant HLA type were discriminated by public TCR beta frequency.

For this clonotype: Its specificity is not known.

TCRdb ran MiXCR on the reads and lists one entry per CDR3 protein. The sample lists a few hundred thousand distinct CDR3 sequences, around a tenth occurring once. The sample consisted of PBMCs. The TCR was taken from a human donor in good health (CMV status not recorded). Some clones in this sample may be carry-over from other donors' samples.

The DNA for the CDR3 is TGTGCCAGCAGTTTCGCCGGGAACACTGAAGCTTTCTTT. Encoded protein: CASSFAGNTEAFF. This rearrangement joins TRBV12-3 or TRBV12-4 to TRBJ1-1; D not certain. The CDR3 loop spans 13 amino acids. V lost 3 bases to trimming and J lost 1 base, with 6 bases between them.